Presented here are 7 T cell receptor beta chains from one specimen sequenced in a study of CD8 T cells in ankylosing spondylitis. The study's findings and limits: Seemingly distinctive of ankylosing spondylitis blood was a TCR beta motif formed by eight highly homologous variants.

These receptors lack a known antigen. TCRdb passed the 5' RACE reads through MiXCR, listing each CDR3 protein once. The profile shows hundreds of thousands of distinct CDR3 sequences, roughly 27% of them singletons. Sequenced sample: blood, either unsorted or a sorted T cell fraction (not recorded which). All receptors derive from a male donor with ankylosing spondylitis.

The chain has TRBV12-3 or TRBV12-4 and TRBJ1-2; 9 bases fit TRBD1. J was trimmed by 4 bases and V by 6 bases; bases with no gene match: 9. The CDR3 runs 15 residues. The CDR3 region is CASRDRDRDFYGYTF. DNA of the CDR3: TGTGCCAGCAGGGACCGGGACAGGGATTTCTATGGCTACACCTTC.

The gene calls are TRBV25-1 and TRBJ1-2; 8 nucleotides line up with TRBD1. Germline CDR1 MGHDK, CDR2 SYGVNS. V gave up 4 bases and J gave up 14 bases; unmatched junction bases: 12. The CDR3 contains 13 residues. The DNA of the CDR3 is TGTGCCAGCAGTGGTGGACAGGGCCTTAAAGTGACCTTC. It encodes CASSGGQGLKVTF.

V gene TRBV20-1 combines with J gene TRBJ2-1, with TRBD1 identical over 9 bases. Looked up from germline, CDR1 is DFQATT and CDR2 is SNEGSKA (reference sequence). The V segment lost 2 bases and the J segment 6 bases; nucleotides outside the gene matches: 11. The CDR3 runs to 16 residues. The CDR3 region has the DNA TGCAGTGCTAGACTTCCCGGGACAGGGTGGCCCAATGAGCAGTTCTTC. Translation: CSARLPGTGWPNEQFF.

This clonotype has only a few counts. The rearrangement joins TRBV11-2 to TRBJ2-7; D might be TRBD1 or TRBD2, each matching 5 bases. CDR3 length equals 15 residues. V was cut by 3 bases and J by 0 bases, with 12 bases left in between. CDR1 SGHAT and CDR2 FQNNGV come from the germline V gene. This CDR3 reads CASSFERGRSYEQYV. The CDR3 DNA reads TGTGCCAGCAGCTTCGAGAGGGGACGCTCCTACGAGCAGTACGTC.

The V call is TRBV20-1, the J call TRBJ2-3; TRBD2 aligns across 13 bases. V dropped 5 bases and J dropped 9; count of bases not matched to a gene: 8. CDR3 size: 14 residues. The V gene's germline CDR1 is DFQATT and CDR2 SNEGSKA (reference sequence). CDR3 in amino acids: CSAGTSGKSGTQYF. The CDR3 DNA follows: TGCAGTGCTGGGACTAGCGGGAAATCAGGCACGCAGTATTTT.

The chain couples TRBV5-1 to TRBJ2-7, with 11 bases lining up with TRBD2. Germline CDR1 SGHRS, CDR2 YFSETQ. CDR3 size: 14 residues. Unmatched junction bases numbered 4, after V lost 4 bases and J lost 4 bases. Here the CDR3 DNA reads TGCGCCAGCAGCGTACTAGCGGGGGCTTACGAGCAGTACTTC. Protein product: CASSVLAGAYEQYF.

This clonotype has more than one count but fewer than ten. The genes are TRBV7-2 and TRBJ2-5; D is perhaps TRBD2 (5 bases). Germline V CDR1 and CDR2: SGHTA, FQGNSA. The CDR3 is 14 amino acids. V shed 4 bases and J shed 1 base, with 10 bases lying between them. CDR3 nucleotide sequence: TGTGCCAGCAGCTCTTTCGGGATCCAAGAGACCCAGTACTTC. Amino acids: CASSSFGIQETQYF.